Sequencing of this TCR beta chain was carried out in a study of T-cell reconstitution after alpha-beta-depleted transplantation in children. Overall study findings and caveats: It was surviving recipient T cells and thymic progenitors that gave some patients high TCRbeta diversity at day 60.

A remark on this clonotype: Antigen: not known.

Unique molecular identifiers were used to barcode this TCRbeta library. TCRdb reprocessed the PCR reads with MiXCR, giving one entry per CDR3 protein. The sample has about a million distinct CDR3 sequences; about 29% are singletons. Trimming cost V 2 bases and J 1 base; bases outside gene matches: 10. This CDR3 contains 17 residues. CDR1 is SGHAT and CDR2 is FQNNGV in the germline V gene. This sequence joins TRBV11-2 and TRBJ1-1; 7 nucleotides agree with TRBD1. Sequenced material: PBMCs, mostly from graft donor cells, taken 360 days after TCRalphabeta/CD19-depleted stem cell transplant. This receptor was taken from a boy less than two years old who had a stem cell transplant for SCID, so the T cells may come from the graft donor. The CDR3 nucleotides are TGTGCCAGCAGCTTACCCAGGGGGGGTAAAGGGAACACTGAAGCTTTCTTT. Its protein product is CASSLPRGGKGNTEAFF.